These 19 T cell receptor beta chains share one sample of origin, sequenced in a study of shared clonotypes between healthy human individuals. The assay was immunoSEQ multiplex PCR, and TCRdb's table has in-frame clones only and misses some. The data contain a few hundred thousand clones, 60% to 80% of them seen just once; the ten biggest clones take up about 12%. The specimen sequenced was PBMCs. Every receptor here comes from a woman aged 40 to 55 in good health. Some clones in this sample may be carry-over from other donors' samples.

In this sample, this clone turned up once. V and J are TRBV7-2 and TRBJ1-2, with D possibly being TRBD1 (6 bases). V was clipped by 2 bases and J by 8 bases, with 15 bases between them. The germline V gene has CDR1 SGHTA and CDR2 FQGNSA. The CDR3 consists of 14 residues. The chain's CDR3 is CASSLTGQARGYTF. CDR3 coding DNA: TGTGCCAGCAGCTTAACGGGACAAGCGCGGGGCTACACCTTC. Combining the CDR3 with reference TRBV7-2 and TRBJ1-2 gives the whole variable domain GAGVSQSPSNKVTEKGKDVELRCDPISGHTALYWYRQSLGQGLEFLIYFQGNSAPDKSGLPSDRFSAERTGGSVSTLTIQRTQQEDSAVYLCASSLTGQARGYTFGSGTRLTVV.

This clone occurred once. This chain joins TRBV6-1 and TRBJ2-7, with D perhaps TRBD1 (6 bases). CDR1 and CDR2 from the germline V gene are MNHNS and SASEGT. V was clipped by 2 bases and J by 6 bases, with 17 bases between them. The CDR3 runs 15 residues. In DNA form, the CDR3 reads TGTGCCAGCAGTGAATTGGGACAAGGGGCCGCCGAGCAGTACTTC. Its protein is CASSELGQGAAEQYF.

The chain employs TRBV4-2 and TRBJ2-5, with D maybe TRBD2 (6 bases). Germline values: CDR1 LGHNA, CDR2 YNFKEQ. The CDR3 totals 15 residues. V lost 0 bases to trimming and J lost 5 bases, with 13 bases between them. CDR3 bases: TGTGCCAGCAGCCAAGATCGGGGAGGAGGGGAGACCCAGTACTTC. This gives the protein CASSQDRGGGETQYF.

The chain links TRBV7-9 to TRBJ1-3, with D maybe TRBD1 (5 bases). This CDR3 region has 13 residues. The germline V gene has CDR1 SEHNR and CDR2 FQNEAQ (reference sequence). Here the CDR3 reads CSIGALSGNTIYF. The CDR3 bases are TGTTCCATAGGGGCCCTCTCTGGAAACACCATATATTTT.

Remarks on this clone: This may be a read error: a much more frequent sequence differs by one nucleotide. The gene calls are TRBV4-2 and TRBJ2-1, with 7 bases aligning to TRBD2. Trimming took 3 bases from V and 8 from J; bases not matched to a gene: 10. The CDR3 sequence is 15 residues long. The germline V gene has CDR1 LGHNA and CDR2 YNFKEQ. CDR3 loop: CASSHSGRGEDEQFF. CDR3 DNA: TGTGCCAGCAGCCACTCTGGACGGGGGGAGGATGAGCAGTTCTTC.

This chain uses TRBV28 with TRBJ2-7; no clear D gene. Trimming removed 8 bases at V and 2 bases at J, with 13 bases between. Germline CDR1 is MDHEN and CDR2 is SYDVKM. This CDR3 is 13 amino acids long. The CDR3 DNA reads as TGTGCCAGCCAGGCACCAGACACCTACGAGCAGTACTTC. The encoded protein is CASQAPDTYEQYF.

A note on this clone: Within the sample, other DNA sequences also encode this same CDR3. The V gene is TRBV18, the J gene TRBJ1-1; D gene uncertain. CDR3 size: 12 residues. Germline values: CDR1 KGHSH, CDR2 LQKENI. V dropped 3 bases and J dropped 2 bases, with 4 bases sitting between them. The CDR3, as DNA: TGTGCCAGCTCACCCCGCAACACTGAAGCTTTCTTT. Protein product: CASSPRNTEAFF.

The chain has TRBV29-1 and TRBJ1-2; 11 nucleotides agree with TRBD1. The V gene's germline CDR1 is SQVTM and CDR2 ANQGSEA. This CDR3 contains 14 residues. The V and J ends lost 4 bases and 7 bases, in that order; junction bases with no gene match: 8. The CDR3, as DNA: TGCAGCGTTGGAATTGGACAGGGGGCAAGTGGCTACACCTTC. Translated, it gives CSVGIGQGASGYTF.

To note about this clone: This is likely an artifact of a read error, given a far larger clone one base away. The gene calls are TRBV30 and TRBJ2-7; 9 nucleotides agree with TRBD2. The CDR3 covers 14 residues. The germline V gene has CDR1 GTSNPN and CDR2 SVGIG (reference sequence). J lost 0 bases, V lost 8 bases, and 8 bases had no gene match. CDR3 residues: CARRKAGGSYEQYF. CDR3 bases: TGTGCCCGGCGAAAAGCGGGAGGCTCCTACGAGCAGTACTTC.

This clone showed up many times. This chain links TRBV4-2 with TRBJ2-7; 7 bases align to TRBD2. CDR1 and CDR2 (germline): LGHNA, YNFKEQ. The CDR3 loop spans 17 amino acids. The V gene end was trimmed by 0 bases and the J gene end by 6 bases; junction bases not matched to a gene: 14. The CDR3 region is CASSQDKGLVNYGEQYF. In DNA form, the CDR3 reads TGTGCCAGCAGCCAAGATAAAGGACTAGTGAATTATGGCGAGCAGTACTTC.

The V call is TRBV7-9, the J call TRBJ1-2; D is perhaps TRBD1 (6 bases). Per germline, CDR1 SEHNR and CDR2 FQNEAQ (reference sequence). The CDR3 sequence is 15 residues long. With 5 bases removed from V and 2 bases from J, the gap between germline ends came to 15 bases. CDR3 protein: CASSRGAQENYGYTF. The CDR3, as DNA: TGTGCCAGCAGCAGGGGGGCACAGGAAAACTATGGCTACACCTTC.

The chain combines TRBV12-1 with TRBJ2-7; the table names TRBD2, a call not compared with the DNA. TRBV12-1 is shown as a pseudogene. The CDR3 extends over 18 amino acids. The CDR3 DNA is TGTGCCAGCAGCTTAGAAGGACTAGCGGGAGATTTGTTGGACGAGCAGTACTTC. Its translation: CASSLEGLAGDLLDEQYF.

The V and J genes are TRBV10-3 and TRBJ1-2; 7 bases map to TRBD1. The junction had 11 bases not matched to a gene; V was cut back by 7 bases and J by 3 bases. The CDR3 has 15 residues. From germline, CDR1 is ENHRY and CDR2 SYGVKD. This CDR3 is CAITMNLQGYYGYTF. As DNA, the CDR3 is TGTGCCATCACCATGAACCTACAGGGGTACTATGGCTACACCTTC.

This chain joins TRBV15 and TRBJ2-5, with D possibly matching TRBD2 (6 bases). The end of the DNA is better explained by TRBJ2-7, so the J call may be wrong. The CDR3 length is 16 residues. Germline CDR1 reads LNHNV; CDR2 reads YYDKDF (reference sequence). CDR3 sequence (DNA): TGTGCCACCAGCAGAGATCTAGCGAGCACGTCCTACGAGCAGTACTTC. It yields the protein CATSRDLASTSYEQYF.

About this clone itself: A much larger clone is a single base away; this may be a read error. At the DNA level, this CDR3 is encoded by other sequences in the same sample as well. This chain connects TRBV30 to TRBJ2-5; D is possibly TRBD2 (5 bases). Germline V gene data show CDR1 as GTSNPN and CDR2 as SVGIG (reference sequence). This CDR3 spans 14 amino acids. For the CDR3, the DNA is TGCGCCTGGAGTGAAGGAGGCAGTCAAGAGACCCAGTACTTC. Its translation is CAWSEGGSQETQYF.

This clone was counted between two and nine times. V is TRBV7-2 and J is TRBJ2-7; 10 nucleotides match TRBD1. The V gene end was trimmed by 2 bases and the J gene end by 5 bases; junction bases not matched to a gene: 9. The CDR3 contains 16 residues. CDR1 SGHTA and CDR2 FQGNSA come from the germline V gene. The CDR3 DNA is TGTGCCAGCAGCTTATTCGGGACAGGGGTTGACCACGAGCAGTACTTC. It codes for CASSLFGTGVDHEQYF.

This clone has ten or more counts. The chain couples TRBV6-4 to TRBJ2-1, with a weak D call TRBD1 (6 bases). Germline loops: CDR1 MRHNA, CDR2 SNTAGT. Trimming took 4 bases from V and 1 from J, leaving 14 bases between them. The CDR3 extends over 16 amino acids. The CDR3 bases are TGTGCCAGCAGTGGATCCACAGGGCGTTCCTACAATGAGCAGTTCTTC. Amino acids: CASSGSTGRSYNEQFF.

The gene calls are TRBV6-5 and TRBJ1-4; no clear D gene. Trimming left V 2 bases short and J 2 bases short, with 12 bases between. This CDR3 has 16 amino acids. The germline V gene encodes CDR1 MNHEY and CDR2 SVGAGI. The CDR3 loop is CASSYTPLPTNEKLFF. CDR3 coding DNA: TGTGCCAGCAGTTACACGCCGCTCCCTACTAATGAAAAACTGTTTTTT.

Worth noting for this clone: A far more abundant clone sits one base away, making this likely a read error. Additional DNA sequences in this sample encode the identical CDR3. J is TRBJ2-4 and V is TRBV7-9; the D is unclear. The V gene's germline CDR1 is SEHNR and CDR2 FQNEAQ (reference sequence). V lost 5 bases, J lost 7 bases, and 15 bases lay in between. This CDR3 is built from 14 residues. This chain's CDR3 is CASSGTAAANIQYF. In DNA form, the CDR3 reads TGTGCCAGCAGCGGTACGGCTGCGGCGAACATTCAGTACTTC.